This T cell receptor beta chain was sequenced in a study of cytomegalovirus exposure and HLA in healthy donors. The PCR used 60 Vbeta and 13 Jbeta primers. Assay used: immunoSEQ multiplex PCR; TCRdb lists only in-frame clones, some missing. This sample contains roughly 110,000 clones. The donors were healthy bone marrow donors. The TCR originated in a man between 25 and 39 years old in good health and CMV-seronegative. Sequences were obtained from PBMCs.

The CDR3 DNA is TGTGCCAGCAGCTTGCCAGGAACGCAAGAGACCCAGTACTTC. Encoded protein: CASSLPGTQETQYF. The rearrangement uses TRBV5-4 and TRBJ2-5, with unresolved D. This CDR3 spans 14 amino acids. V lost 1 base and J 2 bases, leaving 9 bases between the germline ends. CDR1 and CDR2 (germline): SGHNT, YYREEE (reference sequence).